The 20 T cell receptor beta chains below were found in one sample sequenced in a study of control samples from healthy donors and cancer patients. The method was immunoSEQ multiplex PCR; TCRdb's version includes in-frame clones alone and lacks a portion of them. The table records about 80,000 clones, 75% to 95% of them present only once. Sequencing used blood. The receptors shown here come from a man aged 50 to 59 in good health.

V usage is TRBV3-1 (or the pseudogene TRBV3-2) and J usage is TRBJ2-1; 9 bases align to TRBD2. Trimming cost V 4 bases and J 4 bases; bases outside gene matches: 11. The CDR3 contains 17 residues. Germline assignment: CDR1 LGHDT and CDR2 YNNKEL (reference sequence). The CDR3 DNA sequence: TGTGCCAGCAGCCCTCCCTTTAGCGGGGGCCCTTACAATGAGCAGTTCTTC. The encoded protein is CASSPPFSGGPYNEQFF.

The chain carries TRBV6-5 and TRBJ2-5, with D unresolved. Per the germline V gene, CDR1 is MNHEY and CDR2 is SVGAGI. V was pared by 7 bases and J by 4 bases, with 10 bases between. CDR3 length: 12 residues. CDR3 DNA sequence: TGTGCCAGCAAAAGCCCCCGAGAGACCCAGTACTTC. This codes for CASKSPRETQYF.

The chain links TRBV6-5 to TRBJ1-5, with a weak D call TRBD1 (5 bases). Germline loops: CDR1 MNHEY, CDR2 SVGAGI. V shed 5 bases and J shed 3 bases, with 11 bases lying between them. This CDR3 region has 14 residues. The CDR3 region has the DNA TGTGCCAGCAGTAGAAGGGACCCCAATCAGCCCCAGCATTTT. This codes for CASSRRDPNQPQHF.

This rearrangement joins TRBV2 to TRBJ2-1; TRBD2 agrees at 8 bases. There are 15 residues in the CDR3. Unmatched junction bases numbered 11, after V lost 6 bases and J lost 7 bases. Germline CDR1 reads SNHLY; CDR2 reads FYNNEI. The CDR3 sequence is CASRAGDGGWNEQFF. DNA for the CDR3: TGTGCCAGCAGAGCGGGGGATGGAGGGTGGAATGAGCAGTTCTTC. Combining the CDR3 with reference TRBV2 and TRBJ2-1 gives the whole variable domain EPEVTQTPSHQVTQMGQEVILRCVPISNHLYFYWYRQILGQKVEFLVSFYNNEISEKSEIFDDQFSVERPDGSNFTLKIRSTKLEDSAMYFCASRAGDGGWNEQFFGPGTRLTVL.

CDR3 in DNA: TGTGCCAGTAGTGCCGGGCCCCACACTGAAGCTTTCTTT. Protein: CASSAGPHTEAFF. V gene TRBV19 combines with J gene TRBJ1-1; D unclear. The V gene's germline CDR1 is LNHDA and CDR2 SQIVND (reference sequence). V lost 5 bases to trimming and J lost 3 bases, with 10 bases between them. The CDR3 is made up of 13 amino acids.

V usage is TRBV19 and J usage is TRBJ2-7; 10 bases agree with TRBD1. In germline, CDR1 is LNHDA, CDR2 SQIVND (reference sequence). V trimming: 8 bases; J trimming: 2 bases; junction bases outside the gene matches: 6. The CDR3 spans 14 residues. The CDR3 region is CASPGDRGTYEQYF. The CDR3 region has the DNA TGTGCCAGTCCTGGGGACAGGGGTACCTACGAGCAGTACTTC.

The count of this clone is one. The rearrangement joins TRBV7-2 to TRBJ1-2, with 8 bases identical to TRBD1. J was trimmed by 2 bases and V by 6 bases; bases with no gene match: 5. Germline loops: CDR1 SGHTA, CDR2 FQGNSA. The CDR3 has 14 amino acids. This chain's CDR3 is CASRGDRGNYGYTF. Here the CDR3 DNA reads TGTGCCAGCAGAGGTGACAGGGGAAACTATGGCTACACCTTC. Complete variable domain (other parts from reference TRBV7-2 and TRBJ1-2): GAGVSQSPSNKVTEKGKDVELRCDPISGHTALYWYRQSLGQGLEFLIYFQGNSAPDKSGLPSDRFSAERTGGSVSTLTIQRTQQEDSAVYLCASRGDRGNYGYTFGSGTRLTVV.

This CDR3 is CASSSSGTGRTGELFF. The CDR3 nucleotides read TGTGCCAGCAGTTCGTCCGGGACAGGGAGAACCGGGGAGCTGTTTTTT. This rearrangement joins TRBV6-2 or TRBV6-3 to TRBJ2-2, with 9 bases that match TRBD1. Germline V gives CDR1 MNHEY, CDR2 SVGEGT. This CDR3 has 16 residues. Losses at the gene ends were 4 bases for V and 5 bases for J; bases not matched to a gene: 8.

This chain joins TRBV19 and TRBJ1-2; 7 bases map to TRBD1. This CDR3 has 16 amino acids. With 7 bases clipped from V and 4 bases from J, the junction kept 15 bases outside the gene matches. The germline V gene encodes CDR1 LNHDA and CDR2 SQIVND (reference sequence). In DNA form, the CDR3 reads TGTGCCAGTACCCCATCTACCGACAGGGTTGGCTATGGCTACACCTTC. Its protein is CASTPSTDRVGYGYTF.

The chain joins TRBV7-9 to TRBJ1-2; no firm D call. V lost 1 base and J 4 bases, leaving 10 bases between the germline ends. Per the germline V gene, CDR1 is SEHNR and CDR2 is FQNEAQ (reference sequence). This CDR3 region has 14 residues. CDR3 in DNA: TGTGCCAGCAGCTTAGGGGCAGGACCCTATGGCTACACCTTC. Amino acids: CASSLGAGPYGYTF. The variable domain in full, completed from reference TRBV7-9 and TRBJ1-2, reads DTGVSQNPRHKITKRGQNVTFRCDPISEHNRLYWYRQTLGQGPEFLTYFQNEAQLEKSRLLSDRFSAERPKGSFSTLEIQRTEQGDSAMYLCASSLGAGPYGYTFGSGTRLTVV.

The rearrangement links TRBV5-1 to TRBJ1-1, with D uncertain. There are 13 residues in the CDR3. Germline V gene lookup returns CDR1 SGHRS and CDR2 YFSETQ. V lost 4 bases, J lost 8 bases, and 15 bases lay in between. The CDR3 sequence: CASSTLDGAEAFF. The CDR3, as DNA: TGCGCCAGCAGCACCTTGGACGGAGCAGAAGCTTTCTTT.

The CDR3 sequence: CASLDRSGGGEAFF. CDR3 sequence (DNA): TGTGCCAGTTTGGACAGGTCCGGTGGAGGTGAAGCTTTCTTT. The V call is TRBV19, the J call TRBJ1-1; TRBD1 aligns across 7 bases. The germline V gene has CDR1 LNHDA and CDR2 SQIVND (reference sequence). This CDR3 spans 14 amino acids. With 8 bases clipped from V and 7 bases from J, the junction kept 13 bases outside the gene matches. Complete variable domain (other parts from reference TRBV19 and TRBJ1-1): DGGITQSPKYLFRKEGQNVTLSCEQNLNHDAMYWYRQDPGQGLRLIYYSQIVNDFQKGDIAEGYSVSREKKESFPLTVTSAQKNPTAFYLCASLDRSGGGEAFFGQGTRLTVV.

The rearrangement links TRBV24-1 to TRBJ1-2, with 8 bases that match TRBD1. Germline CDR1 reads KGHDR; CDR2 reads SFDVKD. The CDR3 is 18 residues long. V lost 6 bases and J lost 6; bases outside the gene matches: 20. CDR3 coding DNA: TGTGCCACCAGTCCTGGGGGCTTCGGCGACAGGGGATTCCATGGCTACACCTTC. Translating gives CATSPGGFGDRGFHGYTF.

V is TRBV7-9 and J is TRBJ2-5, with unresolved D. Germline V CDR1 and CDR2: SEHNR, FQNEAQ (reference sequence). V dropped 1 base and J dropped 4 bases, with 16 bases sitting between them. The CDR3 runs 16 residues. CDR3 protein: CASSLGDIPLLETQYF. CDR3 DNA: TGTGCCAGCAGCTTAGGAGACATCCCTCTATTAGAGACCCAGTACTTC.

This sequence joins TRBV5-6 and TRBJ1-1, with TRBD1 as a possible D gene (5 bases). Trimming removed 2 bases from V and 12 bases from J, with 14 bases in between. Per germline, CDR1 SGHDT and CDR2 YYEEEE. The CDR3 length is 12 residues. CDR3 coding DNA: TGTGCCAGCAGCTTATCGGCTACGGGGCCTTTCTTT. It yields the protein CASSLSATGPFF.

The chain uses TRBV7-9 and TRBJ2-3, with D possibly being TRBD1 or TRBD2 (5 bases each). The CDR3 is 16 amino acids. With 5 bases removed from V and 4 bases from J, the gap between germline ends came to 19 bases. Germline assignment: CDR1 SEHNR and CDR2 FQNEAQ (reference sequence). CDR3 amino acids: CASSAQGGGKADTQYF. In nucleotides, the CDR3 is TGTGCCAGCAGCGCCCAGGGTGGGGGAAAGGCAGATACGCAGTATTTT.

The chain employs TRBV5-1 and TRBJ1-2; D unclear. V gave up 0 bases and J gave up 5 bases, with 8 bases separating them. The CDR3 is made up of 13 amino acids. Germline CDR1 SGHRS, CDR2 YFSETQ. The DNA for the CDR3 is TGCGCCAGCAGCTTGGAGCTCGGTTATGGCTACACCTTC. Its translation is CASSLELGYGYTF.

CDR3 residues: CASSVGGSDNEQFF. In nucleotides, the CDR3 is TGCGCCAGCAGTGTAGGGGGATCGGACAATGAGCAGTTCTTC. The rearrangement uses TRBV10-1 and TRBJ2-1; D perhaps matches TRBD1 (6 bases). V was pared by 4 bases and J by 5 bases, with 12 bases between. Germline V gene data show CDR1 as WNHNN and CDR2 as SYGVQD (reference sequence). This CDR3 is 14 amino acids long.

This clone was seen a handful of times. The V call is TRBV6-2 or TRBV6-3, the J call TRBJ2-3; TRBD2 matches 8 bases. With 4 bases clipped from V and 7 bases from J, the junction kept 7 bases outside the gene matches. In germline, CDR1 is MNHEY, CDR2 SVGEGT. This CDR3 region has 14 residues. The DNA for the CDR3 is TGTGCCAGCAGTTTCGCGGGGGGACGACATACGCAGTATTTT. Protein sequence: CASSFAGGRHTQYF.

This clone has at least ten counts. The chain uses TRBV5-1 and TRBJ1-1; unclear D gene. V was shortened by 3 bases and J by 3 bases, with 6 bases between the two germline ends. Germline V gene sequence: CDR1 SGHRS, CDR2 YFSETQ. The CDR3 sequence is 12 residues long. The CDR3, as DNA: TGCGCCAGCAGCTCCCAGGACACTGAAGCTTTCTTT. Encoded protein: CASSSQDTEAFF.